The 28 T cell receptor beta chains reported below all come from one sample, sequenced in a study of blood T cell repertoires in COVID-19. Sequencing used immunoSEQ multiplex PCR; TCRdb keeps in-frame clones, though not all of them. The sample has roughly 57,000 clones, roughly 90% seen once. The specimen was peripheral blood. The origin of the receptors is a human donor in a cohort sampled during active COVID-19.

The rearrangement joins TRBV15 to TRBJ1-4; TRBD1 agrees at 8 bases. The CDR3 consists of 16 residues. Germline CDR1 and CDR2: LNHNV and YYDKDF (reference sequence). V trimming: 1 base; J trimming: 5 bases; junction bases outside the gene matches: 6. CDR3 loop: CATSRGGDRQNEKLFF. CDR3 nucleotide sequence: TGTGCCACCAGCAGAGGGGGGGACAGGCAGAATGAAAAACTGTTTTTT.

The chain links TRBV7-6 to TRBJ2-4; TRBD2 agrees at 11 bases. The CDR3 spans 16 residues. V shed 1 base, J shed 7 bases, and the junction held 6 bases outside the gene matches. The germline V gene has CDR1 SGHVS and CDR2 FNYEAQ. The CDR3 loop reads CASSLDSSGGPNIQYF. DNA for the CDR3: TGTGCCAGCAGCTTAGATTCTAGCGGGGGGCCGAACATTCAGTACTTC.

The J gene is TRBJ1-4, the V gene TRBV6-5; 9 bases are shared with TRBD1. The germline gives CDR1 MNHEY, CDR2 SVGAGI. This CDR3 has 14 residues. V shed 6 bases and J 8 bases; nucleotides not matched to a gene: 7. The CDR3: CASSTDRGREKLFF. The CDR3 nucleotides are TGTGCCAGCAGCACGGACAGGGGTAGGGAAAAACTGTTTTTT.

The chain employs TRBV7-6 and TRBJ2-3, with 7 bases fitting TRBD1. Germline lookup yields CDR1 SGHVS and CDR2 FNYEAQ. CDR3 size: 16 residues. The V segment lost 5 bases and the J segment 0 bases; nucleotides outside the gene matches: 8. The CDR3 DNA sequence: TGTGCCAGCAGCATGACACAGGGGCCTAGCACAGATACGCAGTATTTT. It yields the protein CASSMTQGPSTDTQYF. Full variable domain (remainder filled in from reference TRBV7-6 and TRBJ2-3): GAGVSQSPRYKVTKRGQDVALRCDPISGHVSLYWYRQALGQGPEFLTYFNYEAQQDKSGLPNDRFSAERPEGSISTLTIQRTEQRDSAMYRCASSMTQGPSTDTQYFGPGTRLTVL.

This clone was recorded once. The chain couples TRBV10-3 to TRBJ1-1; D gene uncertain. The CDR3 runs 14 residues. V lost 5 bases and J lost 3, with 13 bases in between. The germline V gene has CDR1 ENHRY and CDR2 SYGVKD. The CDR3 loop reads CAISFSDVYTEAFF. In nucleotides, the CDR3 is TGTGCCATCAGTTTCAGCGACGTTTACACTGAAGCTTTCTTT.

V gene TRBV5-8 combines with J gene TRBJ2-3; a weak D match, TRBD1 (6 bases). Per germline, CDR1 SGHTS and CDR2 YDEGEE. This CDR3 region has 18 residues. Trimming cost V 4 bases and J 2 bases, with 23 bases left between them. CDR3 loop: CASSPIRDIYGYTDTQYF. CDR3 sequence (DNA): TGTGCCAGCAGCCCAATCCGGGACATCTACGGATACACAGATACGCAGTATTTT.

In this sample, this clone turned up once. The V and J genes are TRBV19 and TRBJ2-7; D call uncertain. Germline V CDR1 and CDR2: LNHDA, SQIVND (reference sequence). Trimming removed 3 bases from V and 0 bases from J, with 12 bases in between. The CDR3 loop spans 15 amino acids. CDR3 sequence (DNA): TGTGCCAGTAGTATCGCACATAGGAGCTCCTACGAGCAGTACTTC. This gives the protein CASSIAHRSSYEQYF.

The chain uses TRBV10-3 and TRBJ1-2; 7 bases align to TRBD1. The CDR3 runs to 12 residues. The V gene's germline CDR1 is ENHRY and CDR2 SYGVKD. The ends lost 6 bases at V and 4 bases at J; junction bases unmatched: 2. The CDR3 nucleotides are TGTGCCATCAGCTGGGACAGCTATGGCTACACCTTC. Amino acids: CAISWDSYGYTF.

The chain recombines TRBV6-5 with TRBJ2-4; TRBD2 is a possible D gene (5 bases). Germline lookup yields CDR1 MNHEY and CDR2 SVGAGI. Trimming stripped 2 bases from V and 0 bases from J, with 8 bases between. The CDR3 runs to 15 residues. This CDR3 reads CASSYERLAKNIQYF. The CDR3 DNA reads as TGTGCCAGCAGTTACGAGCGGCTAGCCAAAAACATTCAGTACTTC.

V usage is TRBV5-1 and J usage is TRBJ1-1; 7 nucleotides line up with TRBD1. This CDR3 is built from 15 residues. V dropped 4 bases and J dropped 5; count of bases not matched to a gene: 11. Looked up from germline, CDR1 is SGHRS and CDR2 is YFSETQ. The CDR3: CASSLSTGHETEAFF. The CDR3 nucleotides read TGCGCCAGCAGCCTATCGACAGGGCACGAAACTGAAGCTTTCTTT.

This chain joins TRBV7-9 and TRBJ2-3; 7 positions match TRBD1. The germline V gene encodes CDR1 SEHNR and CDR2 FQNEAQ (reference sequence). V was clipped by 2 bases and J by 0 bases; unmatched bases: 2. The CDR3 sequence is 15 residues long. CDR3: CASSLKGASTDTQYF. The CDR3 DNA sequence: TGTGCCAGCAGCTTAAAGGGGGCCAGCACAGATACGCAGTATTTT.

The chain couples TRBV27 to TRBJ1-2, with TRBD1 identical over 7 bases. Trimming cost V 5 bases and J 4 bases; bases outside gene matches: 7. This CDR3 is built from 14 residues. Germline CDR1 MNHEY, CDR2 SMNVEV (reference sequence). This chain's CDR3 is CASSTQGRPYGYTF. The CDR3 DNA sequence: TGTGCCAGCAGTACACAGGGGCGTCCCTATGGCTACACCTTC.

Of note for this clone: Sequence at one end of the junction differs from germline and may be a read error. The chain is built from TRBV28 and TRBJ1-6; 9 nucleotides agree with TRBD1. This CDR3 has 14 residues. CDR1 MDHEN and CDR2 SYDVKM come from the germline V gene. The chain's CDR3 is CASTLQGAWSPLHF. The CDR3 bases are TGTGCCAGCACTTTACAGGGGGCTTGGTCACCCCTCCACTTT.

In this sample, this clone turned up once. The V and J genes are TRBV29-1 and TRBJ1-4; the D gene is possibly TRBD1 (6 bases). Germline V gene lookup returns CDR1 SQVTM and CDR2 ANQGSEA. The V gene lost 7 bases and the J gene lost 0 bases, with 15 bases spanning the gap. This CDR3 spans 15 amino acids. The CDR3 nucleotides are TGCAGCGCTGCCAGGGGATTAACAACTAATGAAAAACTGTTTTTT. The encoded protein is CSAARGLTTNEKLFF.

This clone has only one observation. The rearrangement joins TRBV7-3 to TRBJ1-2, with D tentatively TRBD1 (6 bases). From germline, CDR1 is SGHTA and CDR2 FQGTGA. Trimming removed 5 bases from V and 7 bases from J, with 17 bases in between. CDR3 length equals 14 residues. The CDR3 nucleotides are TGTGCCAGCAGCCCAAGGGGGGGATCTCTTGGCTACACCTTC. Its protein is CASSPRGGSLGYTF.

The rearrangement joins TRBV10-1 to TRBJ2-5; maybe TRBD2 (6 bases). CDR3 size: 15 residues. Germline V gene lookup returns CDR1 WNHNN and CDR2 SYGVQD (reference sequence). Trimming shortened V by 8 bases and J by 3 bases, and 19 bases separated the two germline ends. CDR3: CASWFLLGTEETQYF. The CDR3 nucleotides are TGCGCCAGCTGGTTTCTCTTGGGGACTGAAGAGACCCAGTACTTC.

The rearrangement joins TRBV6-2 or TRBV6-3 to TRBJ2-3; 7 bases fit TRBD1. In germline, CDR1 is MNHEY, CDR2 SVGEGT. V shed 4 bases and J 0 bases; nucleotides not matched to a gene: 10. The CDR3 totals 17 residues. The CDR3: CASSFPGGWTSTDTQYF. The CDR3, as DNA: TGTGCCAGCAGTTTCCCAGGGGGTTGGACTAGCACAGATACGCAGTATTTT.

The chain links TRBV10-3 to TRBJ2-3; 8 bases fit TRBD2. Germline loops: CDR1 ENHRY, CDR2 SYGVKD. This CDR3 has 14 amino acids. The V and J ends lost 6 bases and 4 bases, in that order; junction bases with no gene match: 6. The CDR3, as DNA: TGTGCCATCAGAGCGACGGGGGGGGCAGATACGCAGTATTTT. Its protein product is CAIRATGGADTQYF.

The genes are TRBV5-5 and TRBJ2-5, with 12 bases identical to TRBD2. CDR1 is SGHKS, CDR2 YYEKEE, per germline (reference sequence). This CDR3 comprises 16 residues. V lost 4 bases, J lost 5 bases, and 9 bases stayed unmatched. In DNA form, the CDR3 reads TGTGCCAGCAGCCCGGGACTAGCGGGTGGCTGGGAGACCCAGTACTTC. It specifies CASSPGLAGGWETQYF.

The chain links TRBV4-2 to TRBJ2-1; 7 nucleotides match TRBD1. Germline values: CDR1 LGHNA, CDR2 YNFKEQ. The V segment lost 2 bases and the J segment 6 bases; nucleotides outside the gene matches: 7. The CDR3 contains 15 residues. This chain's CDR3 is CASSQQGVASNEQFF. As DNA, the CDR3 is TGTGCCAGCAGCCAACAGGGGGTAGCTTCCAATGAGCAGTTCTTC.

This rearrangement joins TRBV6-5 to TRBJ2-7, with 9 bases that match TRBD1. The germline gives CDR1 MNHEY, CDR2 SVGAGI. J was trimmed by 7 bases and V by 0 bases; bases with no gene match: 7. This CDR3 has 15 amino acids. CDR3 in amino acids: CASSYSTGGGREQYF. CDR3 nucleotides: TGTGCCAGCAGTTACTCGACAGGGGGTGGGCGTGAGCAGTACTTC.

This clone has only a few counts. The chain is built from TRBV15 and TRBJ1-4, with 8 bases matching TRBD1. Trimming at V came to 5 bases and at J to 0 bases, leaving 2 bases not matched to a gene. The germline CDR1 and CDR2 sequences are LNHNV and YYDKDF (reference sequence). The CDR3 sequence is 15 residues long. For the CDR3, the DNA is TGTGCCACCAGCGGGGACAGGACAACTAATGAAAAACTGTTTTTT. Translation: CATSGDRTTNEKLFF.

CDR3 bases: TGTGCCAGCAGCCCGACCGACAGGGCAAGTGAGCAGTTCTTC. The encoded protein is CASSPTDRASEQFF. The genes are TRBV9 and TRBJ2-1, with 7 positions matching TRBD1. This CDR3 is built from 14 residues. V was clipped by 4 bases and J by 9 bases; unmatched bases: 10. The V gene's germline CDR1 is SGDLS and CDR2 YYNGEE.

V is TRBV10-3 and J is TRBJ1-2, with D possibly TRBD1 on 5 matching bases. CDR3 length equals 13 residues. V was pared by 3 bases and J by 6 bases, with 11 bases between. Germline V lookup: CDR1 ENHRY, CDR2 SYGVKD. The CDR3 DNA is TGTGCCATCAGTGATTGGGGGGAGAATGGCTACACCTTC. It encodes CAISDWGENGYTF.

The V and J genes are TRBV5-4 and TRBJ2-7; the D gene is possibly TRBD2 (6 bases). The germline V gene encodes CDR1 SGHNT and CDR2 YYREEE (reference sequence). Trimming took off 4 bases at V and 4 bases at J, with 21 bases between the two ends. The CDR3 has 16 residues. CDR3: CASSPEEGIILYEQYF. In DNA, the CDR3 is TGTGCCAGCAGCCCCGAGGAGGGGATTATTCTATACGAGCAGTACTTC.

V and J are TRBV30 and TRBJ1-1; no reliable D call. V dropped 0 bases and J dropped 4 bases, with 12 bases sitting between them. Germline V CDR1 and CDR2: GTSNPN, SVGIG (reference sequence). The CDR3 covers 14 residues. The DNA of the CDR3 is TGTGCCTGGAGTGTAGATCGGGGTGGCACTGAAGCTTTCTTT. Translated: CAWSVDRGGTEAFF.

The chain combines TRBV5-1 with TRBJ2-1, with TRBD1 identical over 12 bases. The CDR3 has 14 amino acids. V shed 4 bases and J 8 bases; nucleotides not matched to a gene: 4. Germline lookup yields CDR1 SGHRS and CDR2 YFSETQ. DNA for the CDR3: TGCGCCAGCAGCCCGGGACAGGGGGCCTATGAGCAGTTCTTC. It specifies CASSPGQGAYEQFF. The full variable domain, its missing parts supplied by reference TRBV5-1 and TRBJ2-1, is KAGVTQTPRYLIKTRGQQVTLSCSPISGHRSVSWYQQTPGQGLQFLFEYFSETQRNKGNFPGRFSGRQFSNSRSEMNVSTLELGDSALYLCASSPGQGAYEQFFGPGTRLTVL.

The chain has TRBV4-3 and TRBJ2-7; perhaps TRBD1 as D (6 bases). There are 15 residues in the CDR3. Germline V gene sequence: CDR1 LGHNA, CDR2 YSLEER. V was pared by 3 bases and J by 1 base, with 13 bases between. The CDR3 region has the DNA TGCGCCAGCAGCCACGAATACCAGGGGTCCTACGAGCAGTACTTC. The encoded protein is CASSHEYQGSYEQYF.